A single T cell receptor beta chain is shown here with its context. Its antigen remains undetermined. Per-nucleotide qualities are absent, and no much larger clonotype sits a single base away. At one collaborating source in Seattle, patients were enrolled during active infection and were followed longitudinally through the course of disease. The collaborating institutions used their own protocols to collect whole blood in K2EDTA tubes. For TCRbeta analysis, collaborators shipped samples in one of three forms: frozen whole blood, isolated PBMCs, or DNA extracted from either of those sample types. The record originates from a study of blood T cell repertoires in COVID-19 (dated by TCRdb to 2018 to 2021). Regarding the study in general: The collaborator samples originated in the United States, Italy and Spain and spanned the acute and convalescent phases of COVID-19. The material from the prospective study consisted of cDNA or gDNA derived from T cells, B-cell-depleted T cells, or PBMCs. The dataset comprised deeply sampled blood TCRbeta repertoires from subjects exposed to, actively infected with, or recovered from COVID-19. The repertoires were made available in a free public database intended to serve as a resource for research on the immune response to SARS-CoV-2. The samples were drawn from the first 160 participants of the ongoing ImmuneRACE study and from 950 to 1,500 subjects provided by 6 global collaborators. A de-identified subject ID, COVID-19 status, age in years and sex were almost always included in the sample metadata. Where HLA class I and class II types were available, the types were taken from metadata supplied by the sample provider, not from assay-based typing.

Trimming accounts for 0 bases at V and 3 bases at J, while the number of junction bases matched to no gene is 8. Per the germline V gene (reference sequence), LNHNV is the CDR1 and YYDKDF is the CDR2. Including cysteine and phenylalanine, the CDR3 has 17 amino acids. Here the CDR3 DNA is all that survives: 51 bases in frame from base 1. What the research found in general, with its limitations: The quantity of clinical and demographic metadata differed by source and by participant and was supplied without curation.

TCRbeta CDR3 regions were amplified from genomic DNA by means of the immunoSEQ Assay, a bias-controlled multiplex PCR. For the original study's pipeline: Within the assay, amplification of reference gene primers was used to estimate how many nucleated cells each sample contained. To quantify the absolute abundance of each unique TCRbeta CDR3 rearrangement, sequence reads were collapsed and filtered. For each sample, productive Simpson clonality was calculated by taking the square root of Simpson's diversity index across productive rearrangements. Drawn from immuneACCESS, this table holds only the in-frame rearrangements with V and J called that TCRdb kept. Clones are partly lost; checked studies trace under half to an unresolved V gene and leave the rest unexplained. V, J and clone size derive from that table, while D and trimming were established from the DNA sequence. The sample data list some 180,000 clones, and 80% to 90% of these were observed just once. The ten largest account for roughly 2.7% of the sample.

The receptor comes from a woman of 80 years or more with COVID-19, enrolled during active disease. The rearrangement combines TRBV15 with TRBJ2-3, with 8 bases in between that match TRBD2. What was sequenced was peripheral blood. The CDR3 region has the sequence CATSRDRLAGLTDTQYF. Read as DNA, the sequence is TGTGCCACCAGCAGAGATCGGTTAGCGGGGTTGACAGATACGCAGTATTTT.